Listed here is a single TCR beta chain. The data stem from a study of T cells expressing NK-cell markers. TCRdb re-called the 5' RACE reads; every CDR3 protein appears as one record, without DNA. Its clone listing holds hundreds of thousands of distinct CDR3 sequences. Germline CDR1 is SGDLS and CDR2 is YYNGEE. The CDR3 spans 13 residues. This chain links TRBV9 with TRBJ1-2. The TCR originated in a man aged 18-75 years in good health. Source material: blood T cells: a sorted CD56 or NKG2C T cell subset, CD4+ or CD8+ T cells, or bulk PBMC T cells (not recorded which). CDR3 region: CASSAGPRKGYTF.